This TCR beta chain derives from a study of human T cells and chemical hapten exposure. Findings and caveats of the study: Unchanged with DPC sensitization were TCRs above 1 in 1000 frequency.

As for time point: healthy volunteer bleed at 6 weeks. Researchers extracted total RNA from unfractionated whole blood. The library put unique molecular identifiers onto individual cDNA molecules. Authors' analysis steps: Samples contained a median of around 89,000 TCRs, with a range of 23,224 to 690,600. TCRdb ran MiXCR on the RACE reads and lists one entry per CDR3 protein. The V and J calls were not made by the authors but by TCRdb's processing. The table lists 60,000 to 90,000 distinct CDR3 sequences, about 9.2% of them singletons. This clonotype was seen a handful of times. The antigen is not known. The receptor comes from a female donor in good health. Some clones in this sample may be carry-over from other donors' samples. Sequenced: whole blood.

CDR3 amino acids: CASRGSGANVLTF. The CDR3, as DNA: TGTGCCAGCCGCGGCTCTGGGGCCAACGTCCTGACTTTC. The J gene is TRBJ2-6, the V gene TRBV12-3 or TRBV12-4; D is undetermined. This CDR3 is 13 amino acids long. The V gene lost 8 bases and the J gene lost 0 bases, with 5 bases spanning the gap.